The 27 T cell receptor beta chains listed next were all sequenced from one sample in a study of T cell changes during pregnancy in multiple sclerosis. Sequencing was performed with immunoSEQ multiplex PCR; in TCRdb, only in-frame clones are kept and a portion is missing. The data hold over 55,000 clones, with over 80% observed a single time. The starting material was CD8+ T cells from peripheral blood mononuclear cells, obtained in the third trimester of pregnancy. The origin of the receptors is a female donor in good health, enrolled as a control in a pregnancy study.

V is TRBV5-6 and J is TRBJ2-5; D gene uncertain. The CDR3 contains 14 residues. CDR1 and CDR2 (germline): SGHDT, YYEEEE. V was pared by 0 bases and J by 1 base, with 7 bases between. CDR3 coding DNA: TGTGCCAGCAGCTTGGGGGCAGCCCAAGAGACCCAGTACTTC. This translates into CASSLGAAQETQYF. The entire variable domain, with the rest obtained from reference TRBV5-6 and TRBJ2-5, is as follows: DAGVTQSPTHLIKTRGQQVTLRCSPKSGHDTVSWYQQALGQGPQFIFQYYEEEERQRGNFPDRFSGHQFPNYSSELNVNALLLGDSALYLCASSLGAAQETQYFGPGTRLLVL.

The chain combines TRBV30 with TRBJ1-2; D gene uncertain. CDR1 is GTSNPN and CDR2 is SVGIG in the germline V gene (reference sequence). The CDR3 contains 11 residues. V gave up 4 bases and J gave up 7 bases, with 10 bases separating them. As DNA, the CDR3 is TGTGCCTGGACCGAGGGCGCTGGCTACACCTTC. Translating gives CAWTEGAGYTF.

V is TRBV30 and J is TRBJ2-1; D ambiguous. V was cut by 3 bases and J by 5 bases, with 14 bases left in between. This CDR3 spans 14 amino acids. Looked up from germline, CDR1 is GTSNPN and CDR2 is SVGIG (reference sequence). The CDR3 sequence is CAWRVVNRDNEQFF. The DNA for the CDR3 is TGTGCCTGGAGAGTAGTTAACCGCGACAATGAGCAGTTCTTC.

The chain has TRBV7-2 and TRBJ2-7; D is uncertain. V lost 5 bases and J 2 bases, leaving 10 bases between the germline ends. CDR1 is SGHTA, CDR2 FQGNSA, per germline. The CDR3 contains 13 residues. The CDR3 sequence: CASSPHATYEQYF. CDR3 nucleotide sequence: TGTGCCAGCAGCCCCCATGCTACCTACGAGCAGTACTTC. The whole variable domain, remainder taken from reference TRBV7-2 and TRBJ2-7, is GAGVSQSPSNKVTEKGKDVELRCDPISGHTALYWYRQSLGQGLEFLIYFQGNSAPDKSGLPSDRFSAERTGGSVSTLTIQRTQQEDSAVYLCASSPHATYEQYFGPGTRLTVT.

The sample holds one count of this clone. The CDR3, as DNA: TGTGCCAGCAGCTTAGGAACCCAGGGGAATCGGGGCTACACCTTC. As protein: CASSLGTQGNRGYTF. The rearrangement uses TRBV7-9 and TRBJ1-2, with D maybe TRBD1 (6 bases). Per the germline V gene, CDR1 is SEHNR and CDR2 is FQNEAQ (reference sequence). The CDR3 totals 15 residues. Trimming pared 1 base from V and 8 bases from J, leaving 17 bases between.

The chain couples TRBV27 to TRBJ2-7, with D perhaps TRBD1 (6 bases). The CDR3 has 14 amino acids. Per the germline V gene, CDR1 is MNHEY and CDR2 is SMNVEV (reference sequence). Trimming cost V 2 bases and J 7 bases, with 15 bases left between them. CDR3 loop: CASSLGHRAREQYF. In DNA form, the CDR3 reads TGTGCCAGCAGTTTAGGTCACAGGGCACGGGAGCAGTACTTC.

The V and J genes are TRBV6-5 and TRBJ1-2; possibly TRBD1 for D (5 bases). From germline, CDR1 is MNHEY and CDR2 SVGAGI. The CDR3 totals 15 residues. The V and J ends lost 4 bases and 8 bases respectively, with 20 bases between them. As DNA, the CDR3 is TGTGCCAGCAGTTTCTTAGCATCAGGGTCCTCGGGCTACACCTTC. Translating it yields CASSFLASGSSGYTF.

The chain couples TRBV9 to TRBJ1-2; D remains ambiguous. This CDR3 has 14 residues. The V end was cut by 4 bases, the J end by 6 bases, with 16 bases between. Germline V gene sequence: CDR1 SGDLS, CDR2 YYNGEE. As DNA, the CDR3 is TGTGCCAGCAGCCCGGGGTTGGTTGTAAATGGCTACACCTTC. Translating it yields CASSPGLVVNGYTF. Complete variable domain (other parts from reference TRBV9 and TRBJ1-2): DSGVTQTPKHLITATGQRVTLRCSPRSGDLSVYWYQQSLDQGLQFLIQYYNGEERAKGNILERFSAQQFPDLHSELNLSSLELGDSALYFCASSPGLVVNGYTFGSGTRLTVV.

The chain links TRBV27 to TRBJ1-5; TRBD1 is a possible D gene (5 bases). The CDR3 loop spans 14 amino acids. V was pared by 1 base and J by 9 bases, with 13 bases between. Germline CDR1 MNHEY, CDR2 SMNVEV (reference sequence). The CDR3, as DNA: TGTGCCAGCAGTTTATTGGGGACTCCCTCGCCCCAGCATTTT. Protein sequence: CASSLLGTPSPQHF.

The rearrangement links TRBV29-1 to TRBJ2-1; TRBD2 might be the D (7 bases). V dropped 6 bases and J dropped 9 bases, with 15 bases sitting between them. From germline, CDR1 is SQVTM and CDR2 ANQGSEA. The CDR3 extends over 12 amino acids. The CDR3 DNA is TGCAGCGTAGGGGGGGCAGTGGGTGAGCAGTTCTTC. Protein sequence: CSVGGAVGEQFF.

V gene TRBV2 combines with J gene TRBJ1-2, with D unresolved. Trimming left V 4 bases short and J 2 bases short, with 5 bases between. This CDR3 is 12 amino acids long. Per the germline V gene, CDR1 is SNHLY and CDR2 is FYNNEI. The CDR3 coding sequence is TGTGCCAGCAGTGGTGCGAACTATGGCTACACCTTC. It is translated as CASSGANYGYTF. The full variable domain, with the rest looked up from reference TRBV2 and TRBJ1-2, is EPEVTQTPSHQVTQMGQEVILRCVPISNHLYFYWYRQILGQKVEFLVSFYNNEISEKSEIFDDQFSVERPDGSNFTLKIRSTKLEDSAMYFCASSGANYGYTFGSGTRLTVV.

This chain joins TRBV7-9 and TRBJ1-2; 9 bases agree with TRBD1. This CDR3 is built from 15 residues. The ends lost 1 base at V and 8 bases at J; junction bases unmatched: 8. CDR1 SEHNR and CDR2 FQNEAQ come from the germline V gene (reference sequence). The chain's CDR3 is CASSLGGGQGGGYTF. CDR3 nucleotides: TGTGCCAGCAGCTTAGGGGGGGGACAGGGTGGCGGCTACACCTTC.

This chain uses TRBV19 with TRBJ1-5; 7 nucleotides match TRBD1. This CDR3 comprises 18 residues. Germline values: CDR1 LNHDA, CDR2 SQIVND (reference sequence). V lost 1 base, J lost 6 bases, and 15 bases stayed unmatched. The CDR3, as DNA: TGTGCCAGTAGTATAGGGACCAACAGGGGATTCCCGGCTCAGCCCCAGCATTTT. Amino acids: CASSIGTNRGFPAQPQHF.

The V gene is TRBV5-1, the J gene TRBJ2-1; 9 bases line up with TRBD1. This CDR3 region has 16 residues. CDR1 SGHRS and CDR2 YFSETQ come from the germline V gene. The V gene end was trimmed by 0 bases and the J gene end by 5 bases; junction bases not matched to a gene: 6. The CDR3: CASSLDVGTGNNEQFF. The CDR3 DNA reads TGCGCCAGCAGCTTGGATGTGGGGACAGGGAACAATGAGCAGTTCTTC.

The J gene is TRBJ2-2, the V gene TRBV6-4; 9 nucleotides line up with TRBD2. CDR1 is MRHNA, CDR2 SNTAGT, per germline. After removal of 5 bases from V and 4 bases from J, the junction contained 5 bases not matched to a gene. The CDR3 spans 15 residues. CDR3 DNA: TGTGCCAGCAGTAAGAGCGGGGGGTCCACCGGGGAGCTGTTTTTT. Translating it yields CASSKSGGSTGELFF.

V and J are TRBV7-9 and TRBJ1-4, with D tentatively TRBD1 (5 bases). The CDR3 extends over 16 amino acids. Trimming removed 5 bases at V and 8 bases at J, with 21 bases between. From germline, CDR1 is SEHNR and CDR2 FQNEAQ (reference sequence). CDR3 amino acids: CASSPRDLRESEKLFF. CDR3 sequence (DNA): TGTGCCAGCAGCCCGAGGGACTTAAGGGAGTCGGAAAAACTGTTTTTT. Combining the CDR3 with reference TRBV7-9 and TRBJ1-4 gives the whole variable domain DTGVSQNPRHKITKRGQNVTFRCDPISEHNRLYWYRQTLGQGPEFLTYFQNEAQLEKSRLLSDRFSAERPKGSFSTLEIQRTEQGDSAMYLCASSPRDLRESEKLFFGSGTQLSVL.

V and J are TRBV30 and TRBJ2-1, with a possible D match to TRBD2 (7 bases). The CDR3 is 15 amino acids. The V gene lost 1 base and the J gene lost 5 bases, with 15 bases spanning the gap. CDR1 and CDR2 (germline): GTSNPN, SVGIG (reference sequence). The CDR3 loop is CAWSEGGGPNNEQFF. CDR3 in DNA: TGTGCCTGGAGTGAAGGCGGGGGCCCTAACAATGAGCAGTTCTTC.

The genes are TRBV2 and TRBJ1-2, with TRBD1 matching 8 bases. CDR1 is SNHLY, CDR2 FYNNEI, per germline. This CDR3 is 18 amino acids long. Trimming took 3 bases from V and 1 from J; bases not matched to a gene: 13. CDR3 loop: CASSESEGDRQLNYGYTF. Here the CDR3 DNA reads TGTGCCAGCAGTGAGTCCGAAGGGGACAGGCAACTTAACTATGGCTACACCTTC. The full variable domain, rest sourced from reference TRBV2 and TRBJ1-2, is EPEVTQTPSHQVTQMGQEVILRCVPISNHLYFYWYRQILGQKVEFLVSFYNNEISEKSEIFDDQFSVERPDGSNFTLKIRSTKLEDSAMYFCASSESEGDRQLNYGYTFGSGTRLTVV.

The CDR3 DNA follows: TGTGCCTGGAGCGAGGGTGCAGGAACTGAAGCTTTCTTT. It specifies CAWSEGAGTEAFF. This chain connects TRBV30 to TRBJ1-1; no firm D call. Trimming removed 3 bases from V and 5 bases from J, with 13 bases in between. This CDR3 is built from 13 residues. Germline CDR1 GTSNPN, CDR2 SVGIG (reference sequence).

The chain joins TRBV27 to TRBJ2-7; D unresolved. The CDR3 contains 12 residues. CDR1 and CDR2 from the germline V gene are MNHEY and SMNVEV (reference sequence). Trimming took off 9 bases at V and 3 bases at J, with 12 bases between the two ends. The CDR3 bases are TGTGCCAGTTACGACACGCACTACGAGCAGTACTTC. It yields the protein CASYDTHYEQYF.

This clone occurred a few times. The CDR3 sequence is CASSLPPGGDYGYTF. The CDR3 bases are TGTGCCAGCAGCTTACCCCCCGGGGGGGACTATGGCTACACCTTC. The chain recombines TRBV7-9 with TRBJ1-2; D perhaps matches TRBD1 (5 bases). Germline CDR1 reads SEHNR; CDR2 reads FQNEAQ (reference sequence). CDR3 length: 15 residues. Trimming took off 2 bases at V and 3 bases at J, with 13 bases between the two ends. Drawing the rest from reference TRBV7-9 and TRBJ1-2, the complete variable domain is DTGVSQNPRHKITKRGQNVTFRCDPISEHNRLYWYRQTLGQGPEFLTYFQNEAQLEKSRLLSDRFSAERPKGSFSTLEIQRTEQGDSAMYLCASSLPPGGDYGYTFGSGTRLTVV.

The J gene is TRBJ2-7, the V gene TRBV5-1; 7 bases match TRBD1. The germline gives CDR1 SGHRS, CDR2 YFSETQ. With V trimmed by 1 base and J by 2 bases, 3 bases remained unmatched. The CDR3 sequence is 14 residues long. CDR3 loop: CASSLTGAAYEQYF. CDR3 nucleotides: TGCGCCAGCAGCTTGACAGGGGCGGCCTACGAGCAGTACTTC.

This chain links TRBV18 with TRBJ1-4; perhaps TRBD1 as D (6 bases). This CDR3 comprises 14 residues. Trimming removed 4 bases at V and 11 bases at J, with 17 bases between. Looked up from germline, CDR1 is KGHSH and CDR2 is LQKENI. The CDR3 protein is CASSLTQGSKKLFF. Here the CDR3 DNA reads TGTGCCAGCTCACTCACACAGGGTTCTAAGAAACTGTTTTTT.

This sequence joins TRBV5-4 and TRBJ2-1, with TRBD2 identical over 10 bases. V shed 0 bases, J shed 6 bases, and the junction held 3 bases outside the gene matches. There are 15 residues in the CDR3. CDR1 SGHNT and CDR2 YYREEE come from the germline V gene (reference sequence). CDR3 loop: CASSLASGGSNEQFF. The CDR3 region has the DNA TGTGCCAGCAGCTTGGCTAGCGGGGGTAGCAATGAGCAGTTCTTC.

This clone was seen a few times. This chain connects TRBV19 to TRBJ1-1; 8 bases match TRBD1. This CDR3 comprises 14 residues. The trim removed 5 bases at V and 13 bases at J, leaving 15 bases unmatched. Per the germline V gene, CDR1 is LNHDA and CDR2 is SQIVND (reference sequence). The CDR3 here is CASSPGGTSTTGFF. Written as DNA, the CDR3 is TGTGCCAGTAGTCCAGGGGGCACATCCACCACCGGTTTCTTT.

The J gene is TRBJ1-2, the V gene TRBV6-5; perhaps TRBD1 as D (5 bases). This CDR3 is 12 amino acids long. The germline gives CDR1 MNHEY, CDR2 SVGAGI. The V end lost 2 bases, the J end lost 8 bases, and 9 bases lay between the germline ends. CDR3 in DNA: TGTGCCAGCAGTTACCAGGGCGGAGGCTACACCTTC. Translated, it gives CASSYQGGGYTF.

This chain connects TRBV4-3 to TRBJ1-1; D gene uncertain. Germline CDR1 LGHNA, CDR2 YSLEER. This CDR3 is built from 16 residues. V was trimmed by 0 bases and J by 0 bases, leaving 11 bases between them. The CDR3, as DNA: TGCGCCAGCAGCCAAGATCGTCAGGTTATGAACACTGAAGCTTTCTTT. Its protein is CASSQDRQVMNTEAFF.